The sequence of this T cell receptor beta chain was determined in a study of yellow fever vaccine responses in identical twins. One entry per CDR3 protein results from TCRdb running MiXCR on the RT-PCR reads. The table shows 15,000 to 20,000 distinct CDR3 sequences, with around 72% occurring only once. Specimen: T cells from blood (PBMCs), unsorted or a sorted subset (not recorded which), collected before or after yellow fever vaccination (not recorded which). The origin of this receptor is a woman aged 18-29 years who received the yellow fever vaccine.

The CDR3 DNA reads as TGTGCCAGCAGTTCGGGGGGCGCGAACTATGGCTACACCTTC. It codes for CASSSGGANYGYTF. The V call is TRBV12-3 or TRBV12-4, the J call TRBJ1-2, with D perhaps matching TRBD1 (6 bases). Trimming pared 4 bases from V and 2 bases from J, leaving 11 bases between. This CDR3 has 14 amino acids.